This T cell receptor beta chain was documented in a study of Graves' ophthalmopathy and Graves' hyperthyroidism. Study outcomes and limitations: The model predicted progression of ophthalmopathy with a sensitivity of roughly 70%, and its specificity was roughly 77%.

Stable hyperthyroidism denotes an absence of ophthalmopathy throughout 18 months of follow-up. Reliance was placed on clinical symptoms, serum thyroxine, TRAb, thyroid ultrasound and orbital computed tomography for diagnosis. PBMCs were density-gradient isolated from roughly 10 ml fresh blood. Scientists amplified the TCR beta CDR3 regions from RNA transcripts. RT-PCR was first run with HTBI primers, then multiplex PCR in a second round. TCRdb passed the multiplex PCR reads through MiXCR, listing each CDR3 protein once. The sample holds 680,000 or so distinct CDR3 sequences, 22% seen once. This clonotype was seen repeatedly, ten times or more. Its antigen is unknown. The CDR3 loop spans 15 amino acids. Germline V gene data show CDR1 as SEHNR and CDR2 as FQNEAQ (reference sequence). V was cut by 2 bases and J by 0 bases, with 10 bases left in between.

The genes are TRBV7-9 and TRBJ2-5; D unclear. The source material was peripheral blood. The clonotype comes from a woman aged 18-29 years with stable Graves' hyperthyroidism. Some clones in this sample may be carry-over from other donors' samples. CDR3 DNA sequence: TGTGCCAGCAGCTTAATGCAGAATAACCAAGAGACCCAGTACTTC. Its protein product is CASSLMQNNQETQYF.